The clone carrying this TCR beta chain was detected a few times. Its antigen is not known. The data were obtained in a study of beta chain features in type 1 diabetes. Study-level results: Within each of all four CD4+ subsets, Type 1 diabetes patients had TCRB CDR3s that were moderately but significantly shorter. Cells that show high TCR expression could be over-represented by cDNA sequencing.

Between the trimmed V and J ends, which lost 2 bases and 0 bases, there was a span of 10 bases. The CDR3 covers 16 residues. Germline-derived CDR1 and CDR2 are SGHTA and FQGTGA. The authors reverse transcribed all of the isolated RNA, so sequencing captured expressed TCRB transcripts. Data came from immunoSEQ multiplex PCR; TCRdb stores just in-frame clones and leaves some out. This table has under 300,000 clones, approximately 10% appearing once. The receptor was isolated from a man aged 30-40 years with type 1 diabetes. Sequences were obtained from naive CD4+ T cells from blood. The chain is built from TRBV7-3 and TRBJ2-2; D is uncertain. In DNA form, the CDR3 reads TGTGCCAGCAGCTTAGACGGCAGGCCGAACACCGGGGAGCTGTTTTTT. This codes for CASSLDGRPNTGELFF.